These 20 T cell receptor beta chains were all obtained from the same sample, sequenced in a study of T cell repertoires in cytomegalovirus infection. TCRdb called the reads again in MiXCR, with one record for every CDR3 protein. The sample has 290,000 or so distinct CDR3 sequences; around 9.1% are singletons. Sequenced sample: PBMCs. Source of these receptors: a human donor in good health (CMV status not recorded). Some clones in this sample may be carry-over from other donors' samples.

This clonotype was recorded many times. The chain links TRBV29-1 to TRBJ2-7; 7 bases are a match to TRBD2. This CDR3 contains 14 residues. Germline assignment: CDR1 SQVTM and CDR2 ANQGSEA. V lost 3 bases, J lost 0 bases, and 5 bases stayed unmatched. Here the CDR3 DNA reads TGCAGCGTTGACTCCCCGGGGGGCTCCTACGAGCAGTACTTC. This gives the protein CSVDSPGGSYEQYF.

The table lists this clonotype with many counts. The V and J genes are TRBV19 and TRBJ2-6; D gene uncertain. The CDR3 runs 16 residues. V was shortened by 3 bases and J by 0 bases, with 9 bases between the two germline ends. Per germline, CDR1 LNHDA and CDR2 SQIVND (reference sequence). The CDR3 loop is CASSIGSHSGANVLTF. As DNA, the CDR3 is TGTGCCAGTAGTATTGGCAGTCACTCTGGGGCCAACGTCCTGACTTTC.

The chain couples TRBV7-9 to TRBJ1-4; D is unresolved. The germline gives CDR1 SEHNR, CDR2 FQNEAQ (reference sequence). Between the trimmed V and J ends, which lost 1 base and 7 bases, there was a span of 4 bases. CDR3 length: 12 amino acids. CDR3 sequence (DNA): TGTGCCAGCAGCTTAGACGCTGAAAAACTGTTTTTT. It specifies CASSLDAEKLFF.

This clonotype was recorded many times. The chain combines TRBV20-1 with TRBJ1-1; 7 bases are shared with TRBD1. V shed 8 bases and J 2 bases; nucleotides not matched to a gene: 11. Germline V gives CDR1 DFQATT, CDR2 SNEGSKA (reference sequence). This CDR3 is built from 14 residues. DNA for the CDR3: TGCAGTTCTCCGGACAGGCAAACTAACACTGAAGCTTTCTTT. Translated: CSSPDRQTNTEAFF.

This clonotype has ten or more counts. The chain recombines TRBV7-2 with TRBJ1-1; D possibly corresponds to TRBD1 (5 bases). The ends were cut back, 5 bases at V and 0 bases at J, with 13 bases in the middle. The CDR3 contains 15 residues. The germline CDR1 and CDR2 sequences are SGHTA and FQGNSA. The CDR3 sequence: CASSLLGGVNTEAFF. The CDR3 coding sequence is TGTGCCAGCAGCCTCCTAGGAGGGGTGAACACTGAAGCTTTCTTT.

This sequence joins TRBV5-1 and TRBJ2-5; D possibly corresponds to TRBD1 (5 bases). The ends were cut back, 5 bases at V and 2 bases at J, with 16 bases in the middle. Germline V gene lookup returns CDR1 SGHRS and CDR2 YFSETQ. The CDR3 extends over 15 amino acids. CDR3 in amino acids: CASSLGGRGQETQYF. CDR3 coding DNA: TGCGCCAGCAGTCTAGGTGGAAGGGGTCAAGAGACCCAGTACTTC.

The V and J genes are TRBV12-3 or TRBV12-4 and TRBJ2-2; D might be TRBD2 (7 bases). The CDR3 runs to 20 residues. V shed 7 bases and J shed 0 bases, with 27 bases lying between them. This chain's CDR3 is CASNPRGGLTGPTNTGELFF. CDR3 nucleotides: TGTGCCAGCAACCCTAGGGGGGGGCTCACGGGTCCGACGAACACCGGGGAGCTGTTTTTT.

Many counts were recorded for this clonotype. J is TRBJ2-3 and V is TRBV19; a possible D gene is TRBD2 (6 bases). From germline, CDR1 is LNHDA and CDR2 SQIVND (reference sequence). CDR3 length: 16 residues. V lost 5 bases, J lost 0 bases, and 15 bases lay in between. CDR3 sequence: CASSPIPGTSTDTQYF. CDR3 sequence (DNA): TGTGCCAGTAGTCCCATCCCAGGGACTAGCACAGATACGCAGTATTTT.

This clonotype was seen many times. This chain connects TRBV27 to TRBJ2-1, with D perhaps matching TRBD1 (6 bases). Trimming left V 6 bases short and J 3 bases short, with 9 bases between. This CDR3 has 13 residues. Germline lookup yields CDR1 MNHEY and CDR2 SMNVEV (reference sequence). CDR3 region: CASRPQGYNEQFF. CDR3 DNA: TGTGCCAGCAGACCACAGGGCTACAATGAGCAGTTCTTC.

The chain uses TRBV28 and TRBJ2-1; 11 bases align to TRBD2. V lost 5 bases and J lost 3; bases outside the gene matches: 12. The germline V gene has CDR1 MDHEN and CDR2 SYDVKM. The CDR3 loop spans 18 amino acids. The CDR3, as DNA: TGTGCCAGCAGTAAATTTCTAGCGGGGGGCCAGGTCTACAATGAGCAGTTCTTC. Amino acids: CASSKFLAGGQVYNEQFF.

This clonotype has a handful of counts. This rearrangement joins TRBV28 to TRBJ1-4; no reliable D call. The CDR3 extends over 18 amino acids. Germline CDR1 reads MDHEN; CDR2 reads SYDVKM. V was pared by 3 bases and J by 3 bases, with 20 bases between. The CDR3 sequence: CASSFLFRPLRANEKLFF. CDR3 nucleotide sequence: TGTGCCAGCAGTTTCTTATTCAGGCCACTAAGGGCTAATGAAAAACTGTTTTTT.

V gene TRBV9 combines with J gene TRBJ2-5; D remains ambiguous. The germline V and J ends were trimmed by 0 bases and 2 bases, with 5 bases remaining between them. The CDR3 is made up of 13 amino acids. Germline V gene sequence: CDR1 SGDLS, CDR2 YYNGEE. This CDR3 reads CASSVVPQETQYF. In DNA form, the CDR3 reads TGTGCCAGCAGCGTAGTGCCACAAGAGACCCAGTACTTC.

The chain is built from TRBV6-5 and TRBJ1-2, with 7 bases matching TRBD1. This CDR3 comprises 14 residues. The germline V gene has CDR1 MNHEY and CDR2 SVGAGI. Losses at the gene ends were 0 bases for V and 5 bases for J; bases not matched to a gene: 3. CDR3 protein: CASSYSSGGYGYTF. The CDR3 bases are TGTGCCAGCAGTTACTCGTCAGGGGGATATGGCTACACCTTC.

This clonotype was recorded many times. V gene TRBV20-1 combines with J gene TRBJ2-6; D call uncertain. The CDR3 loop spans 17 amino acids. Trimming shortened V by 6 bases and J by 3 bases, and 21 bases separated the two germline ends. Germline CDR1 DFQATT, CDR2 SNEGSKA (reference sequence). CDR3 amino acids: CSAAVRESFFGANVLTF. The CDR3 nucleotides are TGCAGTGCGGCGGTTAGGGAAAGTTTTTTTGGGGCCAACGTCCTGACTTTC.

This clonotype was recorded a few times. The CDR3 reads CATSARYSGNTIYF. The CDR3 region has the DNA TGTGCCACCAGCGCTCGGTACTCTGGAAACACCATATATTTT. This chain uses TRBV15 with TRBJ1-3; D gene uncertain. Trimming stripped 5 bases from V and 0 bases from J, with 8 bases between. The CDR3 has 14 amino acids. Germline lookup yields CDR1 LNHNV and CDR2 YYDKDF (reference sequence).

Ten or more counts support this clonotype. This chain connects TRBV27 to TRBJ1-4; D unresolved. CDR3 length: 14 residues. Trimming took 4 bases from V and 3 from J, leaving 9 bases between them. The V gene's germline CDR1 is MNHEY and CDR2 SMNVEV (reference sequence). The CDR3 nucleotides read TGTGCCAGCAGTTCTCACAGACCTAATGAAAAACTGTTTTTT. Translated, it gives CASSSHRPNEKLFF.

This clonotype occurred many times. The chain uses TRBV5-6 and TRBJ1-1; D remains ambiguous. Between the trimmed V and J ends, which lost 1 base and 5 bases, there was a span of 6 bases. The CDR3 has 12 residues. CDR1 and CDR2 (germline): SGHDT, YYEEEE. CDR3 coding DNA: TGTGCCAGCAGCTTGCCTAGTACTGAAGCTTTCTTT. Translation: CASSLPSTEAFF.

This clonotype was seen repeatedly, ten times or more. V and J are TRBV7-2 and TRBJ1-2; maybe TRBD1 (6 bases). The CDR3 contains 15 residues. V was clipped by 1 base and J by 3 bases, with 12 bases between them. Germline V lookup: CDR1 SGHTA, CDR2 FQGNSA. This chain's CDR3 is CASSLGTDRHYGYTF. CDR3 DNA sequence: TGTGCCAGCAGCTTAGGGACAGATCGGCACTATGGCTACACCTTC.

This clonotype showed up many times. The rearrangement uses TRBV2 and TRBJ2-7; tentatively, D is TRBD1 or TRBD2 (5 bases each). Trimming cost V 7 bases and J 5 bases, with 18 bases left between them. This CDR3 has 14 amino acids. Germline V gives CDR1 SNHLY, CDR2 FYNNEI. CDR3 amino acids: CASKVPGRRDEQYV. In nucleotides, the CDR3 is TGTGCCAGCAAGGTCCCAGGGAGAAGGGACGAGCAGTACGTC.

This clonotype was seen ten or more times. The rearrangement links TRBV27 to TRBJ1-2; D may be TRBD1 (6 bases). Germline loops: CDR1 MNHEY, CDR2 SMNVEV (reference sequence). The V end lost 6 bases, the J end lost 4 bases, and 15 bases lay between the germline ends. The CDR3 has 14 amino acids. The CDR3 DNA is TGTGCCAGCAGGCGGACAGCCTCGCTCTATGGCTACACCTTC. It encodes CASRRTASLYGYTF.